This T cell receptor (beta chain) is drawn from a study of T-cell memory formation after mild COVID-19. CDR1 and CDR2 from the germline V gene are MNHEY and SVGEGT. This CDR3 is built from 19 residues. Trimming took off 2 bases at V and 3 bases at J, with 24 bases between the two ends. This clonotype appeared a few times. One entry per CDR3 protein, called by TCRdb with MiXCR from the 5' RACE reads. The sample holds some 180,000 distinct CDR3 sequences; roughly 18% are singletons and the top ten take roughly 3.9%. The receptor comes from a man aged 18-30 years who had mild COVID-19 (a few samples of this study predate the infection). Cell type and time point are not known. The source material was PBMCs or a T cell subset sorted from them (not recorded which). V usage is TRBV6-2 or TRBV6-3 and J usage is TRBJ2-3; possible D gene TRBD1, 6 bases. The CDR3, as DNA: TGTGCCAGCAGTTACCCCACTCGGGCTCACAGGGTGAGGACAGATACGCAGTATTTT. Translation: CASSYPTRAHRVRTDTQYF.